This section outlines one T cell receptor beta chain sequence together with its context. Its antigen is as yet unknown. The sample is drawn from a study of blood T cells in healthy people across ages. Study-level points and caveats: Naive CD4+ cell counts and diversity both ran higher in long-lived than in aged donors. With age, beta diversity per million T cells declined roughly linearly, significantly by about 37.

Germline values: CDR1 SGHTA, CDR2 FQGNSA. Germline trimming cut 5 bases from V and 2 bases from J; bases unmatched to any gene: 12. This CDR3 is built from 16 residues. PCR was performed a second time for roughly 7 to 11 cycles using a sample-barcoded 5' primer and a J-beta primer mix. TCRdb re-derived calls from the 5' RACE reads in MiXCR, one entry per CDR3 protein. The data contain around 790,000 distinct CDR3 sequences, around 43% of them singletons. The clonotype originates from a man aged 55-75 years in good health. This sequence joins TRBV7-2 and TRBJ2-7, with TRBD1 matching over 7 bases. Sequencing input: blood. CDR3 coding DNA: TGTGCCAGCAGCGTTCGGGGACAGCCGTTTGCCTACGAGCAGTACTTC. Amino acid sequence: CASSVRGQPFAYEQYF. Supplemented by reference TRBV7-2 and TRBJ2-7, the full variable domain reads GAGVSQSPSNKVTEKGKDVELRCDPISGHTALYWYRQSLGQGLEFLIYFQGNSAPDKSGLPSDRFSAERTGGSVSTLTIQRTQQEDSAVYLCASSVRGQPFAYEQYFGPGTRLTVT.